The sequence of this T cell receptor beta chain was determined in a study of T-cell reconstitution after alpha-beta-depleted transplantation in children. TCRbeta library construction was performed incorporating unique molecular identifiers. Via MiXCR, TCRdb re-called the PCR reads, giving one row per CDR3 protein. The sample holds hundreds of thousands of distinct CDR3 sequences, 8.5% to 10% seen once. In its sample, this clonotype was seen many times. V was trimmed by 2 bases and J by 0 bases, leaving 12 bases between them. From germline, CDR1 is MGHDK and CDR2 SYGVNS. The CDR3 contains 16 residues. Specimen: PBMCs from the stem cell graft donor, collected from the stem cell graft. The source of this sequence is a human donor who donated a stem cell graft to a child with acute lymphoblastic leukemia. The chain combines TRBV25-1 with TRBJ2-3, with D maybe TRBD1 (5 bases). The CDR3 reads CASSEVRSGSTDTQYF. The CDR3, as DNA: TGTGCCAGCAGTGAAGTTCGGTCAGGGAGCACAGATACGCAGTATTTT.